This T cell receptor (beta chain) was sequenced for a study of CD8 T cells in Susac syndrome. The study, taken as a whole, reports: Regarding the TCR sequencing and HLA analysis, the study admitted that a relatively small number of individuals were involved.

cDNA came from about 0.5 to 1 ug RNA primed by random hexamers. TCRdb ran MiXCR on the immunoSEQ multiplex PCR reads and lists one entry per CDR3 protein. This sample carries about 80,000 distinct CDR3 sequences, around 94% of them seen once, and the ten largest clones take about 0.3%. The germline CDR1 and CDR2 sequences are MNHNS and SASEGT. This CDR3 is built from 13 residues. V lost 6 bases to trimming and J lost 0 bases, with 6 bases between them. Remarks on this clonotype: Its cognate antigen is unknown.

The sequence was obtained from a human donor in good health. The chain recombines TRBV6-1 with TRBJ1-3; no definite D call. Specimen: CD8+ T cells from PBMCs. The CDR3 loop is CASSSNSGNTIYF. In DNA form, the CDR3 reads TGTGCCAGCAGCAGTAACTCTGGAAACACCATATATTTT.